This is a list of T cell receptor beta chains from one sample in a study of beta chain features in type 1 diabetes. Sequencing used immunoSEQ multiplex PCR; TCRdb keeps in-frame clones, though not all of them. Of roughly 330,000 clones listed, 11% are singletons. The sample comprised naive CD4+ T cells from blood. The receptors were sampled from a young woman in good health. Each CDR3 is given with its conserved first and last residue. The order of the fields is J gene, D gene, V gene, clone size, CDR3 DNA, CDR3 protein. A D gene is named only where the DNA matches it firmly. The size field is filled for only some rows; it gives once, few, many or a size class.

j_call: TRBJ2-7
d_call: -
v_call: TRBV5-1
clone_size: few
cdr3_nt: TGCGCCAGCAGCTTGGTGTCCGGGGTGGGATACGAGCAGTACTTC
cdr3_aa: CASSLVSGVGYEQYF

j_call: TRBJ2-6
d_call: -
v_call: TRBV19
clone_size: -
cdr3_nt: TGTGCCAGTATAAATGGAGGGGCTGGGACTGGGGCCAACGTCCTGACTTTC
cdr3_aa: CASINGGAGTGANVLTF

j_call: TRBJ2-7
d_call: -
v_call: TRBV6-1
clone_size: -
cdr3_nt: TGTGCCAGCAAACCTCTAGCGTCGCCCTACGAGCAGTACTTC
cdr3_aa: CASKPLASPYEQYF

j_call: TRBJ2-1
d_call: TRBD2
v_call: TRBV9
clone_size: few
cdr3_nt: TGTGCCAGCAGCGTAGGACTAGCGATTTACAATGAGCAGTTCTTC
cdr3_aa: CASSVGLAIYNEQFF

j_call: TRBJ1-5
d_call: TRBD1
v_call: TRBV4-1
clone_size: -
cdr3_nt: TGCGCCAGCAGCCAAGACCCCAATCCTACAGGGGGCAGTCAGCCCCAGCATTTT
cdr3_aa: CASSQDPNPTGGSQPQHF

j_call: TRBJ1-1
d_call: -
v_call: TRBV7-3
clone_size: few
cdr3_nt: TGTGCCAGCAGCGTCTTCCGGGACACAGAAGCTTTCTTT
cdr3_aa: CASSVFRDTEAFF

j_call: TRBJ2-7
d_call: TRBD2
v_call: TRBV6-5
clone_size: few
cdr3_nt: TGTGCCACGACCCCCCTAGCGGGGGGCGACGAGCAGTACTTC
cdr3_aa: CATTPLAGGDEQYF

j_call: TRBJ1-5
d_call: -
v_call: TRBV19
clone_size: -
cdr3_nt: TGTGCCAGTAAGGACAGTCCGGTTAGCAATCAGCCCCAGCATTTT
cdr3_aa: CASKDSPVSNQPQHF

j_call: TRBJ1-6
d_call: -
v_call: TRBV7-6
clone_size: few
cdr3_nt: TGTGCCAGTGGGCAGTATAATTCACCCCTCCACTTT
cdr3_aa: CASGQYNSPLHF

j_call: TRBJ2-5
d_call: TRBD2
v_call: TRBV9
clone_size: few
cdr3_nt: TGTGCCAGCAGCTACCGCACCGGGACTAGCGGGAGGTGGGGCCAAGAGACCCAGTACTTC
cdr3_aa: CASSYRTGTSGRWGQETQYF

j_call: TRBJ1-2
d_call: -
v_call: TRBV7-2
clone_size: -
cdr3_nt: TGTGCCAGCAGCTTAGGTGGTCTACTTAACTATGGCTACACCTTC
cdr3_aa: CASSLGGLLNYGYTF

j_call: TRBJ2-7
d_call: -
v_call: TRBV4-3
clone_size: few
cdr3_nt: TGCGCCAGCAGCCCTCAGACAGGATCCTACGAGCAGTACTTC
cdr3_aa: CASSPQTGSYEQYF

j_call: TRBJ2-1
d_call: TRBD2
v_call: TRBV7-3
clone_size: -
cdr3_nt: TGTGCCAGCAGCCACGAACTAGCGGGAGGTTACAATGAGCAGTTCTTC
cdr3_aa: CASSHELAGGYNEQFF

j_call: TRBJ2-3
d_call: -
v_call: TRBV18
clone_size: -
cdr3_nt: TGTGCCAGCTCACCGGCGGGGTTTGGCACAGATACGCAGTATTTT
cdr3_aa: CASSPAGFGTDTQYF

j_call: TRBJ2-2
d_call: -
v_call: TRBV7-3
clone_size: -
cdr3_nt: TGTGCCAGCAGCTTAATGCAGGGAACGAACACCGGGGAGCTGTTTTTT
cdr3_aa: CASSLMQGTNTGELFF

j_call: TRBJ1-5
d_call: -
v_call: TRBV7-2
clone_size: -
cdr3_nt: TGTGCCAGCAGCTTCCAAGGGGATCAGCCCCAGCATTTT
cdr3_aa: CASSFQGDQPQHF

j_call: TRBJ2-3
d_call: -
v_call: TRBV2
clone_size: few
cdr3_nt: TGTGCCAGCAAGGTAGGGAGGATGGGCACAGATACGCAGTATTTT
cdr3_aa: CASKVGRMGTDTQYF

j_call: TRBJ2-5
d_call: -
v_call: TRBV19
clone_size: -
cdr3_nt: TGTGCCAGTAGTATTTCGGAGTTCCAAGAGACCCAGTACTTC
cdr3_aa: CASSISEFQETQYF

j_call: TRBJ2-1
d_call: -
v_call: TRBV10-3
clone_size: -
cdr3_nt: TGTGCCATCAGTGAGTACGTGACAGTAACCTACAATGAGCAGTTCTTC
cdr3_aa: CAISEYVTVTYNEQFF

j_call: TRBJ2-5
d_call: TRBD2
v_call: TRBV6-1
clone_size: -
cdr3_nt: TGTGCCAGCAGACTCACTAGCGCAGAAGAGACCCAGTACTTC
cdr3_aa: CASRLTSAEETQYF

j_call: TRBJ2-5
d_call: TRBD1
v_call: TRBV28
clone_size: -
cdr3_nt: TGTGCCAGCAGTACCGGGACAGGGGAAGAGACCCAGTACTTC
cdr3_aa: CASSTGTGEETQYF

j_call: TRBJ2-7
d_call: -
v_call: TRBV10-3
clone_size: -
cdr3_nt: TGTGCCATCTCTGAGGGACTCAGCTCCTACGAGCAGTACTTC
cdr3_aa: CAISEGLSSYEQYF

j_call: TRBJ2-1
d_call: TRBD1
v_call: TRBV5-4
clone_size: -
cdr3_nt: TGTGCCAGCAGCTTGCGGACAGGGGCGAACTACAATGAGCAGTTCTTC
cdr3_aa: CASSLRTGANYNEQFF

j_call: TRBJ2-7
d_call: TRBD1
v_call: TRBV20-1
clone_size: -
cdr3_nt: TGCAGTGCCCCAGGGGGCTACGAGCAGTACTTC
cdr3_aa: CSAPGGYEQYF

j_call: TRBJ1-1
d_call: -
v_call: TRBV19
clone_size: -
cdr3_nt: TGTGCCAGTAGTACCGTCAATAACCCGGGAACTGAAGCTTTCTTT
cdr3_aa: CASSTVNNPGTEAFF

j_call: TRBJ2-1
d_call: -
v_call: TRBV7-3
clone_size: -
cdr3_nt: TGTGCCAGCAGCTTACATACGGGATTTGGTAATGAGCAGTTCTTC
cdr3_aa: CASSLHTGFGNEQFF

j_call: TRBJ2-7
d_call: TRBD2
v_call: TRBV7-9
clone_size: few
cdr3_nt: TGTGCCAGCAGCTTAGCGGGGGGACTAGCTGACGAGCAGTACTTC
cdr3_aa: CASSLAGGLADEQYF

j_call: TRBJ2-7
d_call: TRBD2
v_call: TRBV7-2
clone_size: -
cdr3_nt: TGTGCCAGCAGCTTAGAAGGGCTAGCGGTCTACGAGCAGTACTTC
cdr3_aa: CASSLEGLAVYEQYF

j_call: TRBJ1-4
d_call: -
v_call: TRBV7-9
clone_size: -
cdr3_nt: TGTGCCAGCAGCCCCGGTTCGGGAAAACTGTTTTTT
cdr3_aa: CASSPGSGKLFF

j_call: TRBJ2-7
d_call: -
v_call: TRBV28
clone_size: -
cdr3_nt: TGTGCCAGCAGTGAACACGTACGCTACGAGCAGTACTTC
cdr3_aa: CASSEHVRYEQYF